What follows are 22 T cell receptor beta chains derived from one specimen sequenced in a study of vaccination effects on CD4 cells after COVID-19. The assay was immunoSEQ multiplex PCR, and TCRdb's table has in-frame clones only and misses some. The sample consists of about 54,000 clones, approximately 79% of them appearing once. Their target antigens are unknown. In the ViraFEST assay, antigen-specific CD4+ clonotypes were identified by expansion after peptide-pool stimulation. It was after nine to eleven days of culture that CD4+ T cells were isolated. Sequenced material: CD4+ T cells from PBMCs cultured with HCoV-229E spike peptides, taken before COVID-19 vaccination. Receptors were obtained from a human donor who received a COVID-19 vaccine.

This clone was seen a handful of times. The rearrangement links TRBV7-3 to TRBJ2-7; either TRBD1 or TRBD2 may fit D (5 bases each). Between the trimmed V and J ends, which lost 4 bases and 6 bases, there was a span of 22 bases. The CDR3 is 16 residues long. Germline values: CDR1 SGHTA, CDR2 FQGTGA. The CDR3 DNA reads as TGTGCCAGCAGCTCCCCCGGGACCGGACTCTTATCCGAGCAGTACGTC. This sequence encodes CASSSPGTGLLSEQYV.

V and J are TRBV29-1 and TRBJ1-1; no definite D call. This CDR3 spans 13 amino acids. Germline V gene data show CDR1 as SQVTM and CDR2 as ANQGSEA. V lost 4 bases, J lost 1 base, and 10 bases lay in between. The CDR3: CSVVRDENTEAFF. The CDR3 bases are TGCAGCGTTGTTAGGGATGAGAACACTGAAGCTTTCTTT.

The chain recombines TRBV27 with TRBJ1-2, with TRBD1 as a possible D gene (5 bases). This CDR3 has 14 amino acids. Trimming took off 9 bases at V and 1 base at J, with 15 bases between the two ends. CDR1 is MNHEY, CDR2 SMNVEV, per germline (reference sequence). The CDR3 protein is CARGKGRYNYGYTF. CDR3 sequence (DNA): TGTGCCAGGGGGAAGGGACGGTATAACTATGGCTACACCTTC.

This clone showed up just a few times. This CDR3 reads CASSLASGGAPGANVLTF. CDR3 in DNA: TGTGCCAGCAGCTTAGCTAGCGGGGGGGCTCCTGGGGCCAACGTCCTGACTTTC. The chain links TRBV7-2 to TRBJ2-6, with TRBD2 matching 11 bases. The CDR3 runs to 18 residues. Germline loops: CDR1 SGHTA, CDR2 FQGNSA. The V gene end was trimmed by 0 bases and the J gene end by 2 bases; junction bases not matched to a gene: 3.

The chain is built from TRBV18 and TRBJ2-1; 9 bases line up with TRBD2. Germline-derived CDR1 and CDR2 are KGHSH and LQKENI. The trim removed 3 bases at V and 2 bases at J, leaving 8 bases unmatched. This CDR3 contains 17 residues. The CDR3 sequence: CASSPGAGGVAYNEQFF. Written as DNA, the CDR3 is TGTGCCAGCTCACCGGGAGCGGGGGGAGTCGCCTACAATGAGCAGTTCTTC.

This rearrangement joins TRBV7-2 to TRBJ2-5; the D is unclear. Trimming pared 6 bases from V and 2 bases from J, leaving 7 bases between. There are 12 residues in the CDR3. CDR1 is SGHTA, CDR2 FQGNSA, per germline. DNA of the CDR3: TGTGCCAGCAGAGACGGTCAAGAGACCCAGTACTTC. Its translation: CASRDGQETQYF.

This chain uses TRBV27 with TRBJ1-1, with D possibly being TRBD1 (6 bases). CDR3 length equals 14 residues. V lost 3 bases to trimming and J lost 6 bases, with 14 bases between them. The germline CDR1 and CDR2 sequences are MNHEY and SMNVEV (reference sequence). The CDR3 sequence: CASSFWGANAEAFF. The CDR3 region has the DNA TGTGCCAGCAGTTTTTGGGGGGCGAATGCTGAAGCTTTCTTT.

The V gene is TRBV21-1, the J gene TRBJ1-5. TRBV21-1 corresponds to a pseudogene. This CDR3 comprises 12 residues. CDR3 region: CANRDGNQPQHF. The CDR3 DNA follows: TGTGCCAACCGGGACGGTAATCAGCCCCAGCATTTT.

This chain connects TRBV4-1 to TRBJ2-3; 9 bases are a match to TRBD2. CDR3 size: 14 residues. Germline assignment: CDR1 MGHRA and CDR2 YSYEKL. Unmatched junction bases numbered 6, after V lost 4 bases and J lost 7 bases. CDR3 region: CASSPGLAPYTQYF. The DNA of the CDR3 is TGCGCCAGCAGCCCCGGACTAGCGCCCTATACGCAGTATTTT.

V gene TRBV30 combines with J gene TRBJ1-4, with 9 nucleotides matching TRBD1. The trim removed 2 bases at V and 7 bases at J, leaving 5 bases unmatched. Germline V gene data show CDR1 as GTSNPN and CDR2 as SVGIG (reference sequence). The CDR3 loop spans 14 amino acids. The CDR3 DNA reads TGTGCCTGGAGTCAGGACAGGGGTATTGAAAAACTGTTTTTT. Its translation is CAWSQDRGIEKLFF.

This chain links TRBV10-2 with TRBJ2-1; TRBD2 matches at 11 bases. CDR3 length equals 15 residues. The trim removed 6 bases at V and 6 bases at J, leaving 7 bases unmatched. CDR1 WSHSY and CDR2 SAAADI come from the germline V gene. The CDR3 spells CASRLAGGPSNEQFF. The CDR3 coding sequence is TGCGCCAGCAGGTTAGCGGGGGGGCCCAGCAATGAGCAGTTCTTC.

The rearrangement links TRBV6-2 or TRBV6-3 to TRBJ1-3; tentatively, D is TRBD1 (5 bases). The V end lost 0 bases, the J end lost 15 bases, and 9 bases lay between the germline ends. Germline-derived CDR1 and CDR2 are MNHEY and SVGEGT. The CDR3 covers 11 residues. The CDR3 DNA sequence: TGTGCCAGCAGTTACTCGGGACGGCAATATTTT. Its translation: CASSYSGRQYF.

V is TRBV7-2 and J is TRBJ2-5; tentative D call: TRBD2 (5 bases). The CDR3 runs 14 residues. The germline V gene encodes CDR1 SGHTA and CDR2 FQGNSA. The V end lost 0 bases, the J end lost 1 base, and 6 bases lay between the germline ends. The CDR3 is CASSLASAQETQYF. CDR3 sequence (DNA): TGTGCCAGCAGCTTAGCTAGCGCCCAAGAGACCCAGTACTTC.

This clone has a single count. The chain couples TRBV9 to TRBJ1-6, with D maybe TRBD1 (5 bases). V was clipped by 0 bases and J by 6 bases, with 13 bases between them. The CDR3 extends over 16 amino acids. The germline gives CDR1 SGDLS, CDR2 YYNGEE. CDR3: CASSVATGGVNSPLHF. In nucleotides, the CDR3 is TGTGCCAGCAGCGTAGCTACCGGGGGGGTTAATTCACCCCTCCACTTT.

The CDR3: CASSLAQYNEQFF. The DNA of the CDR3 is TGCGCCAGCAGCTTGGCACAATACAATGAGCAGTTCTTC. J is TRBJ2-1 and V is TRBV5-1; D is unclear. Germline lookup yields CDR1 SGHRS and CDR2 YFSETQ. The V end lost 0 bases, the J end lost 4 bases, and 5 bases lay between the germline ends. The CDR3 extends over 13 amino acids.

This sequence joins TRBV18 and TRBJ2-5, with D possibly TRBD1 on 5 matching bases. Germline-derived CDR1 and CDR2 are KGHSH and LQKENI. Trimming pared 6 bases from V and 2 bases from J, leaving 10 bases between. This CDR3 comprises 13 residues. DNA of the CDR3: TGTGCCAGCTCCTCGGACATACAAGAGACCCAGTACTTC. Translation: CASSSDIQETQYF.

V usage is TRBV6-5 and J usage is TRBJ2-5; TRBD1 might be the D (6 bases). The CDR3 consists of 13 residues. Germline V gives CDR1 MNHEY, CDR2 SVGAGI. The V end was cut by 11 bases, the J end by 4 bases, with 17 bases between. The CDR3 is CAGYSQGRETQYF. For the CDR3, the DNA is TGTGCCGGATATAGCCAGGGGCGAGAGACCCAGTACTTC.

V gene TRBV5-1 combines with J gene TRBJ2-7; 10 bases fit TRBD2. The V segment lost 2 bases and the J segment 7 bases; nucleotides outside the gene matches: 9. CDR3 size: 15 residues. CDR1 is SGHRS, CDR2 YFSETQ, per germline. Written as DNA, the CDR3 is TGCGCCAGCAGCTTAGGAAGCGGGGGGGCCAGGGAGCAGTACGTC. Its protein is CASSLGSGGAREQYV.

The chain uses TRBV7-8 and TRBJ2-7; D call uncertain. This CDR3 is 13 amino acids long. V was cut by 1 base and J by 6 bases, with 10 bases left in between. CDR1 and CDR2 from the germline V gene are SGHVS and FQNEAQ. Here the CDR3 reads CASSLEPGTEQYV. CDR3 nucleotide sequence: TGTGCCAGCAGCTTAGAGCCAGGAACCGAGCAGTACGTC.

CDR3 sequence: CASSLNRAYEQYV. The CDR3 coding sequence is TGTGCCAGCTCATTAAACAGAGCCTACGAGCAGTACGTC. The chain has TRBV18 and TRBJ2-7; D is uncertain. The CDR3 contains 13 residues. Germline lookup yields CDR1 KGHSH and CDR2 LQKENI. Trimming removed 5 bases from V and 2 bases from J, with 10 bases in between.

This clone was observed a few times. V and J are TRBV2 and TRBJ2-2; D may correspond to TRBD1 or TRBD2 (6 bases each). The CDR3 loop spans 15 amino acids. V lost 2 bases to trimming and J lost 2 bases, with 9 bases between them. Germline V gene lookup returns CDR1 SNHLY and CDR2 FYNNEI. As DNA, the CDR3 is TGTGCCAGCAGTGAAAGGGGGGTTAACACCGGGGAGCTGTTTTTT. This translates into CASSERGVNTGELFF. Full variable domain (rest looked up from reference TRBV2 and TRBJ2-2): EPEVTQTPSHQVTQMGQEVILRCVPISNHLYFYWYRQILGQKVEFLVSFYNNEISEKSEIFDDQFSVERPDGSNFTLKIRSTKLEDSAMYFCASSERGVNTGELFFGEGSRLTVL.

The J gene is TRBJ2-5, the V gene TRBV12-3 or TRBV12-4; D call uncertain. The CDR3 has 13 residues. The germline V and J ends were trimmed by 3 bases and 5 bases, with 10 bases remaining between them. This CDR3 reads CASSFFSAETQYF. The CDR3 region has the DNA TGTGCCAGCAGTTTTTTCAGTGCCGAGACCCAGTACTTC.